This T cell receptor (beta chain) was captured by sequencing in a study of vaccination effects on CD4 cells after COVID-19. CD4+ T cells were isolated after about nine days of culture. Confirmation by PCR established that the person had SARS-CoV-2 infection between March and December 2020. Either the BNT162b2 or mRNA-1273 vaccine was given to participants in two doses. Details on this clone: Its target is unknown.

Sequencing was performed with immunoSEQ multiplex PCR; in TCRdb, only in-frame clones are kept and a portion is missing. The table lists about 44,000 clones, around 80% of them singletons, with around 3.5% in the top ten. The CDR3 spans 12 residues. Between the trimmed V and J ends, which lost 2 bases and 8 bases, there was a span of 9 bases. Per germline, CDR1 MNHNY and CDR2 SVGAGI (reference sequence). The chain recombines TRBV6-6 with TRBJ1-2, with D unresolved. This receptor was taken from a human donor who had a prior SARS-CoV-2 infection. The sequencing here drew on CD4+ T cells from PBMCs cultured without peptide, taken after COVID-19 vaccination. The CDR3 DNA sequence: TGTGCCAGCAGTTACCCCGGGGAAGGCTACACCTTC. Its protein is CASSYPGEGYTF.